A selection of T cell receptor beta chains follows, all from one sample in a study of human T cells and chemical hapten exposure. TCRdb analysed the RACE reads with MiXCR anew, one entry per CDR3 protein. The sample records more than 75,000 distinct CDR3 sequences, approximately 8.6% being singletons. What was sequenced was whole blood. The receptors derive from a male donor in good health. Some clones in this sample may be carry-over from other donors' samples. Each CDR3 is given with its conserved first and last residue. A D gene is named only where the DNA matches it firmly. Clone size is given for some rows only: seen once, a few or many times, or a class if the clone is expanded.

>TRBJ2-5|TRBV7-9|TRBD2|few
CASSLGPPTSGRARETQYF
TGTGCCAGCAGCTTAGGCCCCCCGACTAGCGGGAGGGCCCGAGAGACCCAGTACTTC
>TRBJ2-1|TRBV7-6|NA|few
CASSLVIELGGAESYNEQFF
TGTGCCAGCAGCTTAGTGATTGAACTCGGGGGTGCAGAGTCTTACAATGAGCAGTTCTTC
>TRBJ2-1|TRBV6-1|TRBD1|few
CASSATGDTFHEQFF
TGTGCCAGCAGCGCAACAGGGGACACGTTCCATGAGCAGTTCTTC
>TRBJ2-3|TRBV27|TRBD1|few
CASRTGTGGIDTQYF
TGTGCCAGCAGAACCGGGACAGGGGGTATAGATACGCAGTATTTT
>TRBJ2-2|TRBV7-9|NA|NA
CASSLGPRGPTNTGELFF
TGTGCCAGCAGCCTAGGGCCCCGGGGACCAACGAACACCGGGGAGCTGTTTTTT
>TRBJ1-5|TRBV7-2|NA|many
CASSLGAGRGQPQHF
TGTGCCAGCAGCTTAGGCGCGGGTCGCGGACAGCCCCAGCATTTT
>TRBJ2-1|TRBV4-2|TRBD2|NA
CASSRGTSGGPEQFF
TGTGCCAGCAGCCGCGGGACTAGCGGGGGGCCTGAGCAGTTCTTC
>TRBJ1-2|TRBV5-1|NA|few
CASSLNRRHSPNYGYTF
TGCGCCAGCAGCCTAAACAGGAGACACTCACCTAACTATGGCTACACCTTC
>TRBJ2-7|TRBV4-2|TRBD1|few
CASSQEGRRQGFEQYF
TGTGCCAGCAGCCAAGAAGGTCGGCGACAGGGATTCGAGCAGTACTTC
>TRBJ1-1|TRBV4-2|NA|many
CASSQDMGQALRNTEAFF
TGTGCCAGCAGCCAAGATATGGGACAAGCGCTTCGGAACACTGAAGCTTTCTTT
>TRBJ1-5|TRBV12-3/TRBV12-4|TRBD1|many
CASSLVTGGRGQPQHF
TGTGCCAGCAGTTTAGTGACAGGGGGCAGGGGACAGCCCCAGCATTTT
>TRBJ2-5|TRBV2|NA|few
CASYGLLLQETQYF
TGTGCCAGCTACGGACTCCTCCTCCAAGAGACCCAGTACTTC
>TRBJ2-3|TRBV15|TRBD1|many
CATSAGQGGADTQYF
TGTGCCACCAGCGCCGGACAGGGCGGGGCAGATACGCAGTATTTT
>TRBJ1-5|TRBV3-1|TRBD1|NA
CASRFVRGHNQPQHF
TGTGCCAGCAGATTTGTGAGGGGGCACAATCAGCCCCAGCATTTT
>TRBJ2-3|TRBV18|TRBD2|few
CASSPLEASGLGTDTQYF
TGTGCCAGCTCACCACTAGAAGCTAGCGGACTTGGCACAGATACGCAGTATTTT
>TRBJ2-3|TRBV6-2/TRBV6-3|TRBD2|many
CASRPLAGSTDTQYF
TGTGCCAGCAGACCACTAGCGGGGAGCACAGATACGCAGTATTTT
>TRBJ1-1|TRBV7-2|TRBD1|NA
CASSTHYRGDTEAFF
TGTGCCAGCAGCACCCATTACAGGGGTGACACTGAAGCTTTCTTT
>TRBJ1-5|TRBV12-3/TRBV12-4|NA|few
CASRPPQGLGGNQPQHF
TGTGCCAGCAGGCCGCCCCAGGGGCTGGGGGGCAATCAGCCCCAGCATTTT
>TRBJ2-3|TRBV20-1|NA|NA
CSAGRPGTDTQYF
TGCAGTGCTGGCAGGCCTGGCACAGATACGCAGTATTTT
>TRBJ2-3|TRBV10-3|TRBD2|NA
CAISESAGVSTDTQYF
TGTGCCATCAGTGAGTCGGCGGGAGTGAGCACAGATACGCAGTATTTT
>TRBJ1-2|TRBV4-2|NA|many
CASSPRAGSGYTF
TGTGCCAGCAGCCCCCGTGCAGGGTCCGGCTACACCTTC
>TRBJ1-1|TRBV2|NA|NA
CASNARSTEAFF
TGTGCCAGCAACGCGAGGAGCACTGAAGCTTTCTTT
>TRBJ2-3|TRBV9|TRBD2|many
CASSVGPSGGLTDTQYF
TGTGCCAGCAGCGTAGGGCCTAGCGGGGGGCTCACAGATACGCAGTATTTT
>TRBJ1-5|TRBV14|NA|few
CASSRGDNQPQHF
TGTGCCAGCAGCAGAGGGGACAATCAGCCCCAGCATTTT
>TRBJ2-5|TRBV7-9|NA|NA
CASSQTLEETQYF
TGTGCCAGCAGCCAGACACTGGAAGAGACCCAGTACTTC
>TRBJ2-7|TRBV7-2|TRBD1|NA
CASSSRQGIPSYEQYF
TGTGCCAGCAGCTCAAGACAGGGTATTCCCTCCTACGAGCAGTACTTC
>TRBJ2-7|TRBV6-2/TRBV6-3|NA|few
CASSYSYRGDYEQYF
TGTGCCAGCAGTTACTCGTACCGGGGAGACTACGAGCAGTACTTC
>TRBJ2-3|TRBV7-9|TRBD2|many
CASSLRPTSGSTDTQYF
TGTGCCAGCAGCCTCCGTCCCACTAGCGGTAGCACAGATACGCAGTATTTT
>TRBJ1-1|TRBV18|TRBD1|NA
CASSPNRGMDTEAFF
TGTGCCAGCTCACCGAACAGGGGGATGGATACTGAAGCTTTCTTT
>TRBJ2-1|TRBV29-1|NA|many
CSVEDLRSGFDEQFF
TGCAGCGTTGAAGATTTAAGGAGCGGGTTCGATGAGCAGTTCTTC
>TRBJ2-5|TRBV29-1|TRBD1|many
CSVETGPPETQYF
TGCAGCGTTGAGACAGGGCCCCCGGAGACCCAGTACTTC
>TRBJ2-5|TRBV4-2|NA|few
CASSQRWSEEETQYF
TGTGCCAGCAGCCAGAGGTGGTCGGAGGAGGAGACCCAGTACTTC
>TRBJ1-6|TRBV9|NA|NA
CASSVGGSPYNSPLHF
TGTGCCAGCAGCGTAGGAGGCAGCCCCTATAATTCACCCCTCCACTTT
>TRBJ2-5|TRBV24-1|TRBD1|NA
CATSDAGQGAGETQYF
TGTGCCACCAGTGATGCGGGACAGGGGGCCGGAGAGACCCAGTACTTC
>TRBJ2-1|TRBV7-2|NA|few
CASSLASPRLTRSYNEQFF
TGTGCCAGCAGCTTAGCATCCCCCCGACTAACACGCTCCTACAATGAGCAGTTCTTC
>TRBJ2-7|TRBV20-1|TRBD2|NA
CSARDWLAEGEQYF
TGCAGTGCTAGAGATTGGCTAGCGGAGGGCGAGCAGTACTTC
>TRBJ2-5|TRBV7-6|NA|many
CASSFQNQETQYF
TGTGCCAGCAGCTTTCAGAATCAAGAGACCCAGTACTTC
>TRBJ2-7|TRBV10-2|NA|NA
CASSPDESYEQYF
TGCGCCAGCAGTCCGGACGAGTCCTACGAGCAGTACTTC